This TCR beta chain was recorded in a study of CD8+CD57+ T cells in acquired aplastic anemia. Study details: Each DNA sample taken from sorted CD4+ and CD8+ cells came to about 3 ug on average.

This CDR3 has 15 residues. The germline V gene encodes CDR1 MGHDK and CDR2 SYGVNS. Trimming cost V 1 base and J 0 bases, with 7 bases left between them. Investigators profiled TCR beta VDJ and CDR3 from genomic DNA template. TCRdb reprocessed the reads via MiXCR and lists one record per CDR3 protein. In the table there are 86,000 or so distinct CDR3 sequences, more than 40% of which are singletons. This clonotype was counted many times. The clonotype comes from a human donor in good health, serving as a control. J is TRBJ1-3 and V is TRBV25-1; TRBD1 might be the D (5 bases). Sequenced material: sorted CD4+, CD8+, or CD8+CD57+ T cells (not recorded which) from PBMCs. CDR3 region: CASSEWGVSGNTIYF. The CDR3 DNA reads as TGTGCCAGCAGTGAATGGGGGGTCTCTGGAAACACCATATATTTT.